A selection of T cell receptor beta chains follows, all from one sample in a study of blood T cell repertoires in COVID-19. This table comes from immunoSEQ multiplex PCR, and its TCRdb copy is limited to in-frame clones, with some not included. Of more than 150,000 clones listed, 85% to 90% are singletons. The sample was peripheral blood. These receptors were taken from a man aged 45 to 65 with active or convalescent COVID-19. Each CDR3 is given with its conserved first and last residue. A D gene is named only where the DNA matches it firmly. Clone size is stated in some rows and not others, as once, few, many or a class when expanded.

V: TRBV28
J: TRBJ1-1
D: TRBD1
size: few
CDR3: CASRQGLLNTEAFF
DNA: TGTGCCAGCAGACAGGGGCTCCTGAACACTGAAGCTTTCTTT

V: TRBV4-3
J: TRBJ1-2
D: TRBD1
size: NA
CDR3: CASSPTTGGAGVSGGYTF
DNA: TGCGCCAGCAGCCCAACGACAGGGGGCGCGGGTGTCTCGGGTGGCTACACCTTC

V: TRBV5-1
J: TRBJ2-1
D: NA
size: NA
CDR3: CASSGGLLTTYNEQFF
DNA: TGCGCCAGCAGCGGGGGACTTTTAACTACCTACAATGAGCAGTTCTTC

V: TRBV4-1
J: TRBJ1-2
D: NA
size: NA
CDR3: CASSQDRSALNYGYTF
DNA: TGCGCCAGCAGCCAAGATCGCAGCGCCCTCAACTATGGCTACACCTTC

V: TRBV29-1
J: TRBJ2-7
D: TRBD1
size: NA
CDR3: CSVETSRQGQYF
DNA: TGCAGCGTTGAAACCTCTAGACAGGGGCAGTACTTC

V: TRBV6-6
J: TRBJ1-5
D: TRBD1
size: NA
CDR3: CASSYRTGESNQPQHF
DNA: TGTGCCAGCAGTTACAGGACAGGGGAAAGCAATCAGCCCCAGCATTTT

V: TRBV4-3
J: TRBJ2-7
D: TRBD2
size: NA
CDR3: CASSQVSAGGEQYF
DNA: TGCGCCAGCAGCCAAGTATCAGCGGGAGGTGAGCAGTACTTC

V: TRBV27
J: TRBJ1-1
D: NA
size: NA
CDR3: CASSLSEDSEAFF
DNA: TGTGCCAGCAGTTTATCCGAGGACAGCGAAGCTTTCTTT

V: TRBV9
J: TRBJ2-1
D: NA
size: NA
CDR3: CASSAQAGVNNEQFF
DNA: TGTGCCAGCAGCGCCCAAGCGGGTGTTAACAATGAGCAGTTCTTC

V: TRBV11-3
J: TRBJ1-1
D: TRBD1
size: NA
CDR3: CASSGRRGQTNTEAFF
DNA: TGTGCCAGCAGCGGCCGGCGGGGACAGACGAACACTGAAGCTTTCTTT

V: TRBV4-3
J: TRBJ2-1
D: TRBD2
size: NA
CDR3: CASSLTLAGNYNEQFF
DNA: TGCGCCAGCAGCCTGACCCTAGCGGGTAACTACAATGAGCAGTTCTTC

V: TRBV4-1
J: TRBJ2-7
D: NA
size: NA
CDR3: CASSQDLSTSYEQYF
DNA: TGCGCCAGCAGCCAAGATCTTAGCACCTCCTACGAGCAGTACTTC

V: TRBV4-2
J: TRBJ2-5
D: TRBD2
size: NA
CDR3: CASSSGGEGLETQYF
DNA: TGTGCCAGCAGCTCTGGGGGGGAGGGCCTTGAGACCCAGTACTTC

V: TRBV2
J: TRBJ2-3
D: TRBD2
size: NA
CDR3: CASTLFSGGGTDTQYF
DNA: TGTGCCAGCACCTTATTTAGCGGGGGGGGCACAGATACGCAGTATTTT

V: TRBV10-3
J: TRBJ1-1
D: TRBD1
size: NA
CDR3: CAIRKDRDNTEAFF
DNA: TGTGCCATCAGAAAGGACAGGGATAACACTGAAGCTTTCTTT

V: TRBV21-1
J: TRBJ1-3
D: NA
size: few
CDR3: CASSKATEEGVVGNTIYF
DNA: TGTGCCAGCAGCAAAGCCACCGAAGAGGGGGTGGTAGGAAACACCATATATTTT

V: TRBV20-1
J: TRBJ2-7
D: TRBD1
size: NA
CDR3: CSASADRGRGEQYF
DNA: TGCAGTGCTAGTGCGGACAGGGGGCGCGGGGAGCAGTACTTC

V: TRBV2
J: TRBJ2-5
D: TRBD1
size: NA
CDR3: CASSAHPTGFQETQYF
DNA: TGTGCCAGCAGTGCTCACCCGACAGGGTTCCAAGAGACCCAGTACTTC

V: TRBV28
J: TRBJ2-3
D: NA
size: NA
CDR3: CASSSPGTRIDTQYF
DNA: TGTGCCAGCAGTTCCCCCGGGACACGGATAGATACGCAGTATTTT

V: TRBV4-1
J: TRBJ1-1
D: NA
size: NA
CDR3: CASSQEPGENTEAFF
DNA: TGCGCCAGCAGCCAAGAACCAGGGGAGAACACTGAAGCTTTCTTT

V: TRBV6-6
J: TRBJ2-2
D: TRBD2
size: NA
CDR3: CASSYGPGRGTGELFF
DNA: TGTGCCAGCAGTTACGGTCCAGGGCGGGGGACCGGGGAGCTGTTTTTT

V: TRBV7-2
J: TRBJ2-2
D: TRBD2
size: NA
CDR3: CASSSGAANTGELFF
DNA: TGTGCCAGCAGTAGCGGGGCCGCGAACACCGGGGAGCTGTTTTTT

V: TRBV5-1
J: TRBJ2-7
D: NA
size: NA
CDR3: CASSLSREGYEQYF
DNA: TGCGCCAGCAGCTTGTCGCGGGAAGGCTACGAGCAGTACTTC

V: TRBV6-6
J: TRBJ1-1
D: NA
size: NA
CDR3: CASSQPGHLSGHEAFF
DNA: TGTGCCAGCAGTCAACCGGGACACCTCAGTGGCCATGAAGCTTTCTTT

V: TRBV4-2
J: TRBJ2-7
D: TRBD1
size: NA
CDR3: CASSQDIWRQGPYEQYF
DNA: TGTGCCAGCAGCCAAGATATTTGGAGACAGGGCCCTTACGAGCAGTACTTC

V: TRBV18
J: TRBJ1-6
D: NA
size: once
CDR3: CASSPAGAGNSPLHF
DNA: TGTGCCAGCTCTCCGGCGGGGGCAGGTAATTCACCCCTCCACTTT

V: TRBV3-1/TRBV3-2
J: TRBJ2-2
D: TRBD1
size: NA
CDR3: CASSLGTGRLGELFF
DNA: TGTGCCAGCAGCCTCGGGACAGGTCGATTGGGGGAGCTGTTTTTT

V: TRBV18
J: TRBJ2-1
D: NA
size: NA
CDR3: CASSPNLDNEQFF
DNA: TGTGCCAGCTCACCAAACCTAGACAATGAGCAGTTCTTC

V: TRBV30
J: TRBJ2-2
D: TRBD1
size: NA
CDR3: CAWSATPFRPGGYTGELFF
DNA: TGTGCCTGGAGTGCAACGCCCTTTCGGCCAGGGGGCTACACCGGGGAGCTGTTTTTT

V: TRBV2
J: TRBJ2-7
D: NA
size: NA
CDR3: CASSKRTDLEQYF
DNA: TGTGCCAGCAGCAAACGGACTGACCTCGAGCAGTACTTC

V: TRBV5-4
J: TRBJ2-1
D: TRBD2
size: NA
CDR3: CASSLEVLAGYNEQFF
DNA: TGTGCCAGCAGCTTGGAGGTACTAGCGGGCTACAATGAGCAGTTCTTC

V: TRBV19
J: TRBJ2-3
D: TRBD2
size: few
CDR3: CASSMSSGSTDTQYF
DNA: TGTGCCAGTAGTATGTCTAGCGGGAGCACAGATACGCAGTATTTT

V: TRBV6-2/TRBV6-3
J: TRBJ1-6
D: NA
size: NA
CDR3: CASSQRVSGSYNSPLHF
DNA: TGTGCCAGCAGCCAACGGGTGTCTGGATCATATAATTCACCCCTCCACTTT

V: TRBV6-2/TRBV6-3
J: TRBJ1-6
D: NA
size: NA
CDR3: CASSYSGSSYNSPLHF
DNA: TGTGCCAGCAGTTACTCGGGGAGCTCCTATAATTCACCCCTCCACTTT

V: TRBV19
J: TRBJ2-6
D: TRBD1
size: NA
CDR3: CASSTWTGGSGANVLTF
DNA: TGTGCCAGTAGTACGTGGACAGGGGGCTCTGGGGCCAACGTCCTGACTTTC

V: TRBV5-8
J: TRBJ2-3
D: TRBD2
size: NA
CDR3: CASSQLAGVTDTQYF
DNA: TGTGCCAGCAGCCAACTAGCGGGAGTCACAGATACGCAGTATTTT

V: TRBV18
J: TRBJ1-1
D: TRBD1
size: few
CDR3: CATKQGERITEAFF
DNA: TGTGCCACCAAACAGGGGGAAAGGATCACTGAAGCTTTCTTT

V: TRBV6-5
J: TRBJ2-1
D: NA
size: once
CDR3: CASSYVEGRPYNEQFF
DNA: TGTGCCAGCAGTTACGTCGAGGGTCGCCCCTACAATGAGCAGTTCTTC

V: TRBV5-8
J: TRBJ1-5
D: TRBD1
size: once
CDR3: CASGSGGRGNQPQHF
DNA: TGTGCCAGCGGTTCAGGGGGTCGAGGCAATCAGCCCCAGCATTTT

V: TRBV24-1
J: TRBJ1-2
D: TRBD1
size: NA
CDR3: CATSDRDRVYGYTF
DNA: TGTGCCACCAGTGATAGAGACAGGGTTTATGGCTACACCTTC

V: TRBV10-1
J: TRBJ2-3
D: TRBD2
size: NA
CDR3: CASSRLANTQYF
DNA: TGCGCCAGCAGTCGACTAGCGAATACGCAGTATTTT

V: TRBV5-1
J: TRBJ2-2
D: TRBD2
size: few
CDR3: CASSLVSSGGAGELFF
DNA: TGCGCCAGCAGCTTGGTATCCAGCGGGGGGGCCGGGGAGCTGTTTTTT

V: TRBV29-1
J: TRBJ2-4
D: TRBD1
size: once
CDR3: CSVGQGTGRDAQYF
DNA: TGCAGCGTAGGACAGGGTACCGGCAGGGATGCTCAGTACTTC

V: TRBV27
J: TRBJ2-3
D: NA
size: NA
CDR3: CASSSTGTSPSTDTQYF
DNA: TGTGCCAGCAGTTCCACCGGGACATCACCTAGCACAGATACGCAGTATTTT

V: TRBV7-9
J: TRBJ2-3
D: NA
size: NA
CDR3: CASSLREQRTDTQYF
DNA: TGTGCCAGCAGCTTGCGTGAACAGCGCACAGATACGCAGTATTTT

V: TRBV18
J: TRBJ1-3
D: TRBD1
size: NA
CDR3: CASSPLRDSRSGNTIYF
DNA: TGTGCCAGCTCACCACTACGGGACAGCCGATCTGGAAACACCATATATTTT

V: TRBV5-1
J: TRBJ2-3
D: NA
size: NA
CDR3: CASSLADSIDTQYF
DNA: TGCGCCAGCAGCTTGGCGGACTCGATAGATACGCAGTATTTT

V: TRBV7-2
J: TRBJ1-1
D: NA
size: NA
CDR3: CASSPGIGGVRAFF
DNA: TGTGCCAGCAGCCCTGGGATCGGCGGGGTGCGAGCTTTCTTT

V: TRBV6-1
J: TRBJ2-5
D: TRBD1
size: NA
CDR3: CASSERGLSETQYF
DNA: TGTGCCAGCAGTGAGAGGGGGCTTAGTGAGACCCAGTACTTC